This entry is about one TCR beta chain. Its antigen is not identified. This may be a read error: a much more frequent sequence differs by one nucleotide. This specimen comes from a study of glioma-infiltrating T cells. The CDR3 is 14 residues long. Per germline, CDR1 KGHDR and CDR2 SFDVKD. The iRepertoire nested amplicon-rescue multiplex PCR amplified TCR alpha and beta CDR3s from RNA. Input was roughly 95-450 ng of tissue mRNA or PBMC total RNA. TCRdb ran MiXCR on the multiplex PCR reads and lists one entry per CDR3 protein. The sample contains roughly 100,000 distinct CDR3 sequences, around 28% of which appear only once. Study conclusions and caveats: Tissue-blood divergence was below expectation in non-neoplastic patients, above in gliomas.

Sequencing was done on a sample of glioma tissue, nonneoplastic brain tissue, or PBMCs (not recorded which). The clonotype comes from a human donor with low-grade glioma or glioblastoma, undergoing nonglioma brain surgery, or in good health (not recorded which). The chain combines TRBV24-1 with TRBJ2-3; D remains unclear. The CDR3 reads CAASDSYPTDTQYF. The CDR3 nucleotides are TGTGCCGCCAGTGATTCATATCCCACAGATACGCAGTATTTT.